This record concerns one T cell receptor (beta chain) sequence. A second PCR, run for about 7 to 11 cycles, used a sample-barcoded 5' primer plus a J-beta primer mix. MiXCR, run by TCRdb on the 5' RACE reads, gives a single entry per CDR3 protein. The table has 1,100,000 or so distinct CDR3 sequences, 40% to 50% seen once. This sample is part of a study of blood T cells in healthy people across ages. Sequenced material: blood. This sequence originates from a woman aged 55-69 years in good health.

CDR3 nucleotides: TGCGCCAGCAGTCAATTGAAGGGGACTCCCTACTACGAGCAGTACTTC. Translating gives CASSQLKGTPYYEQYF. The J gene is TRBJ2-7, the V gene TRBV23-1; TRBD2 is a possible D gene (6 bases). TRBV23-1 is assigned to the ORF class and has an uncertain function. V lost 1 base, J lost 3 bases, and 16 bases lay in between. The CDR3 is 16 residues long.